A single sample is the source of the 20 T cell receptor beta chains below, sequenced in a study of response to subunit inactivated influenza vaccine. TCRdb ran MiXCR on the RT-PCR reads and lists one entry per CDR3 protein. The repertoire holds about 650,000 distinct CDR3 sequences, with around 15% as singletons. Sequencing used PBMCs from blood, obtained 14 to 15 days before vaccination. The receptors come from a man aged 45-65 years who received an inactivated influenza vaccine.

This chain joins TRBV4-3 and TRBJ2-1; no firm D call. The CDR3 covers 13 residues. CDR1 is LGHNA, CDR2 YSLEER, per germline. Trimming left V 1 base short and J 9 bases short, with 10 bases between. CDR3 DNA: TGCGCCAGCAGCCAAGGAATAGAGGCTGAGCAGTTCTTC. Translation gives CASSQGIEAEQFF.

The chain's CDR3 is CASSHSSGVFNEQFF. The CDR3 DNA follows: TGTGCCAGCAGCCATTCCAGCGGGGTTTTCAATGAGCAGTTCTTC. The J gene is TRBJ2-1, the V gene TRBV3-1; 7 positions agree with TRBD2. Losses at the gene ends were 3 bases for V and 6 bases for J; bases not matched to a gene: 8. In germline, CDR1 is LGHDT, CDR2 YNNKEL (reference sequence). This CDR3 spans 15 amino acids.

The J gene is TRBJ2-7, the V gene TRBV7-2; a weak D match, TRBD2 (6 bases). CDR1 SGHTA and CDR2 FQGNSA come from the germline V gene. The ends were cut back, 5 bases at V and 5 bases at J, with 22 bases in the middle. This CDR3 region has 16 residues. The CDR3 is CASSPTAGLERDEQYF. CDR3 DNA: TGTGCCAGCAGCCCCACGGCGGGACTGGAAAGGGACGAGCAGTACTTC.

In regard to this clonotype: Possible read error: a much larger clone is one base away. This chain joins TRBV20-1 and TRBJ2-2; maybe TRBD2 (5 bases). There are 19 residues in the CDR3. Germline CDR1 and CDR2: DFQATT and SNEGSKA (reference sequence). Between the trimmed V and J ends, which lost 5 bases and 1 base, there was a span of 26 bases. In DNA form, the CDR3 reads TGCAGTGCTCCCCGACTACCCTCAATCAACTATCTGAACACCGGGGAGCTGTTTTTT. This translates into CSAPRLPSINYLNTGELFF.

V gene TRBV7-2 combines with J gene TRBJ2-5; weak D call: TRBD2 (5 bases). CDR3 size: 13 residues. The V gene lost 5 bases and the J gene lost 9 bases, with 16 bases spanning the gap. CDR1 and CDR2 (germline): SGHTA, FQGNSA. The CDR3 loop reads CASSPSGKDAQYF. The CDR3 coding sequence is TGTGCCAGCAGCCCATCCGGGAAGGATGCCCAGTACTTC.

This clonotype was counted between two and nine times. This rearrangement joins TRBV28 to TRBJ2-5; 9 positions match TRBD1. Germline V gene sequence: CDR1 MDHEN, CDR2 SYDVKM. V lost 2 bases and J lost 5; bases outside the gene matches: 6. The CDR3 has 15 residues. The CDR3 DNA reads as TGTGCCAGCAGTTTACCGACAGGGGGTAAGGAGACCCAGTACTTC. Translation: CASSLPTGGKETQYF. Based on the CDR3 plus reference TRBV28 and TRBJ2-5, the full variable domain is DVKVTQSSRYLVKRTGEKVFLECVQDMDHENMFWYRQDPGLGLRLIYFSYDVKMKEKGDIPEGYSVSREKKERFSLILESASTNQTSMYLCASSLPTGGKETQYFGPGTRLLVL.

This clonotype has at least ten counts. V and J are TRBV29-1 and TRBJ2-5; the D is unclear. This CDR3 comprises 13 residues. Between the trimmed V and J ends, which lost 4 bases and 1 base, there was a span of 10 bases. Germline V lookup: CDR1 SQVTM, CDR2 ANQGSEA. CDR3 loop: CSVAGSVQETQYF. CDR3 nucleotide sequence: TGCAGCGTTGCCGGGTCCGTCCAAGAGACCCAGTACTTC.

This clonotype was seen more than once but under ten times. The rearrangement links TRBV6-5 to TRBJ2-2, with TRBD2 as a possible D gene (6 bases). Trimming pared 1 base from V and 5 bases from J, leaving 11 bases between. Germline CDR1 reads MNHEY; CDR2 reads SVGAGI. This CDR3 has 15 amino acids. CDR3 coding DNA: TGTGCCAGCAGTTACTTAGCGGCGGGGACCGGGGAGCTGTTTTTT. It codes for CASSYLAAGTGELFF.

V is TRBV28 and J is TRBJ1-2; TRBD1 matches 7 bases. The V and J ends lost 5 bases and 8 bases, in that order; junction bases with no gene match: 17. Per the germline V gene, CDR1 is MDHEN and CDR2 is SYDVKM. The length of the CDR3 is 16 residues. The CDR3 loop reads CASSHNRGGESRGYTF. The CDR3 DNA follows: TGTGCCAGCAGTCACAACAGGGGCGGGGAATCGAGAGGCTACACCTTC.

The table lists this clonotype with many counts. The V gene is TRBV19, the J gene TRBJ2-1; D possibly corresponds to TRBD2 (5 bases). Germline values: CDR1 LNHDA, CDR2 SQIVND (reference sequence). V was trimmed by 9 bases and J by 4 bases, leaving 13 bases between them. This CDR3 spans 13 amino acids. The CDR3 sequence is CASSSRGYNEQFF. Here the CDR3 DNA reads TGTGCCAGCAGTTCCAGAGGGTACAATGAGCAGTTCTTC.

This clonotype was recorded a few times. The chain couples TRBV18 to TRBJ1-1; D is unresolved. The CDR3 sequence is 14 residues long. Germline V CDR1 and CDR2: KGHSH, LQKENI. V gave up 0 bases and J gave up 3 bases, with 8 bases separating them. CDR3 DNA sequence: TGTGCCAGCTCACCACCGTACCAGCACACTGAAGCTTTCTTT. Amino acids: CASSPPYQHTEAFF.

This clonotype was seen a few times. The chain joins TRBV29-1 to TRBJ2-7, with TRBD2 identical over 8 bases. The CDR3 loop spans 14 amino acids. Germline assignment: CDR1 SQVTM and CDR2 ANQGSEA. V was pared by 7 bases and J by 3 bases, with 11 bases of the junction left unmatched. This CDR3 is CSALGASGRYEQYF. For the CDR3, the DNA is TGCAGCGCACTGGGGGCTAGCGGGCGCTACGAGCAGTACTTC.

The J gene is TRBJ2-1, the V gene TRBV6-1; 9 bases fit TRBD1. CDR1 is MNHNS, CDR2 SASEGT, per germline. Trimming cost V 6 bases and J 7 bases; bases outside gene matches: 10. The CDR3 spans 15 residues. CDR3 DNA sequence: TGTGCCAGCAGCAGGACAGGGGCCCAGCTGAATGAGCAGTTCTTC. This gives the protein CASSRTGAQLNEQFF.

The J gene is TRBJ2-1, the V gene TRBV2; 14 positions agree with TRBD2. Trimming at V came to 6 bases and at J to 9 bases, leaving 4 bases not matched to a gene. The CDR3 is 14 residues long. Germline V gene lookup returns CDR1 SNHLY and CDR2 FYNNEI. CDR3 region: CASRSGTSGGEQFF. The DNA for the CDR3 is TGTGCCAGCAGGTCCGGGACTAGCGGGGGTGAGCAGTTCTTC.

Comments on this clonotype: A read error may explain this, as a much larger clone is one base away. The chain recombines TRBV7-3 with TRBJ2-3, with D possibly matching TRBD2 (6 bases). The CDR3 totals 15 residues. V was pared by 1 base and J by 6 bases, with 14 bases between. The germline gives CDR1 SGHTA, CDR2 FQGTGA. CDR3: CASSLKGSAGDTQYF. The CDR3 nucleotides read TGTGCCAGCAGCTTAAAAGGGAGCGCGGGGGATACGCAGTATTTT.

This clonotype was seen repeatedly, ten times or more. This sequence joins TRBV3-1 and TRBJ2-7, with D possibly matching TRBD2 (6 bases). The V gene's germline CDR1 is LGHDT and CDR2 YNNKEL (reference sequence). Trimming took off 3 bases at V and 7 bases at J, with 10 bases between the two ends. The CDR3 runs 12 residues. Here the CDR3 DNA reads TGTGCCAGCAGCCAGATGGAGGGAGAGCAGTACTTC. Translated, it gives CASSQMEGEQYF.

The chain is built from TRBV7-2 and TRBJ2-2; D remains unclear. The V end was cut by 6 bases, the J end by 4 bases, with 12 bases between. This CDR3 is built from 14 residues. CDR1 is SGHTA and CDR2 is FQGNSA in the germline V gene. The CDR3 DNA is TGTGCCAGCAGACCGACAAGGTTCACCGGGGAGCTGTTTTTT. It yields the protein CASRPTRFTGELFF.

The J gene is TRBJ2-2, the V gene TRBV12-3 or TRBV12-4; D is unresolved. The V gene lost 7 bases and the J gene lost 6 bases, with 12 bases spanning the gap. The CDR3 length is 13 residues. The CDR3 loop is CASTPWGPGELFF. DNA for the CDR3: TGTGCCAGCACCCCATGGGGTCCCGGGGAGCTGTTTTTT.

The sample holds a few counts of this clonotype. The CDR3 reads CASSPDPGNYNEQFF. For the CDR3, the DNA is TGTGCCAGCAGCCCCGACCCCGGAAACTACAATGAGCAGTTCTTC. The V call is TRBV9, the J call TRBJ2-1; D gene unclear. V was cut by 4 bases and J by 3 bases, with 14 bases left in between. CDR3 length: 15 amino acids. The V gene's germline CDR1 is SGDLS and CDR2 YYNGEE. Full variable domain (remainder filled in from reference TRBV9 and TRBJ2-1): DSGVTQTPKHLITATGQRVTLRCSPRSGDLSVYWYQQSLDQGLQFLIQYYNGEERAKGNILERFSAQQFPDLHSELNLSSLELGDSALYFCASSPDPGNYNEQFFGPGTRLTVL.

This clonotype occurred a few times. The CDR3 loop reads CASSLGHLLGEQYF. The DNA of the CDR3 is TGTGCCAGCAGCTTAGGACATCTATTGGGCGAGCAGTACTTC. This chain links TRBV7-9 with TRBJ2-7; D remains unclear. The germline V and J ends were trimmed by 1 base and 6 bases, with 13 bases remaining between them. This CDR3 is 14 amino acids long. Germline assignment: CDR1 SEHNR and CDR2 FQNEAQ (reference sequence).